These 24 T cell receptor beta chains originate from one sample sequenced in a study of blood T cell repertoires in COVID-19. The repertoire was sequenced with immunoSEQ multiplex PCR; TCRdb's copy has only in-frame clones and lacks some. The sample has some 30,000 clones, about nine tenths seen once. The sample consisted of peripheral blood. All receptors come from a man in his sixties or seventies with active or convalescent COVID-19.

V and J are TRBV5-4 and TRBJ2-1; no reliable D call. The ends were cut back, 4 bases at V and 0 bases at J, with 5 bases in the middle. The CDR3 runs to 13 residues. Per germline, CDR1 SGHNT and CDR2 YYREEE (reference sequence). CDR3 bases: TGTGCCAGCAGCCTCAGCTCCTACAATGAGCAGTTCTTC. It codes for CASSLSSYNEQFF.

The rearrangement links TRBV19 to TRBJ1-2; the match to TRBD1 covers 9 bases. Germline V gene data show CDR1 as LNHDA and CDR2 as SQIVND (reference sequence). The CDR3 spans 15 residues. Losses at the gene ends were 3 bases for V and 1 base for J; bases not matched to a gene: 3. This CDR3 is CASSIGTGRNYGYTF. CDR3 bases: TGTGCCAGTAGTATTGGGACAGGGCGTAACTATGGCTACACCTTC.

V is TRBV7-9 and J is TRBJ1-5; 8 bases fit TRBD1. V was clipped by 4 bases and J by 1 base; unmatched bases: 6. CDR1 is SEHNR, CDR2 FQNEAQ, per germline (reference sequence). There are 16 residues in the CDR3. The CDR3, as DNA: TGTGCCAGCAGCTCGACAGGGGACGAAAGCAATCAGCCCCAGCATTTT. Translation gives CASSSTGDESNQPQHF. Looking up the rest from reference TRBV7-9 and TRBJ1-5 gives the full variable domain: DTGVSQNPRHKITKRGQNVTFRCDPISEHNRLYWYRQTLGQGPEFLTYFQNEAQLEKSRLLSDRFSAERPKGSFSTLEIQRTEQGDSAMYLCASSSTGDESNQPQHFGDGTRLSIL.

The DNA for the CDR3 is TGTGCCAGCAGTCCCCCGAGTTACCCTGAAAAACTGTTTTTT. This translates into CASSPPSYPEKLFF. This rearrangement joins TRBV6-4 to TRBJ1-4; D is unresolved. CDR3 length: 14 amino acids. V was clipped by 5 bases and J by 7 bases, with 14 bases between them. Germline CDR1 MRHNA, CDR2 SNTAGT.

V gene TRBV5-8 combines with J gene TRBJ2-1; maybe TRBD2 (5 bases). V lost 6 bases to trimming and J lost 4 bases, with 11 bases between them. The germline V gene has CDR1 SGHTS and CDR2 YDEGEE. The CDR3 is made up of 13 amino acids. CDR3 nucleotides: TGTGCCAGCACCCGCGGGCAGTACAATGAGCAGTTCTTC. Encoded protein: CASTRGQYNEQFF.

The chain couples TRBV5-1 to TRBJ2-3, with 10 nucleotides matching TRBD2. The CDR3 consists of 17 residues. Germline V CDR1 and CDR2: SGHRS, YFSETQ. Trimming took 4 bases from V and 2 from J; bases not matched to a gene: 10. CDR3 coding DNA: TGCGCCAGCAGCCCCTACCAACTAGCGGGATACACAGATACGCAGTATTTT. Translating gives CASSPYQLAGYTDTQYF.

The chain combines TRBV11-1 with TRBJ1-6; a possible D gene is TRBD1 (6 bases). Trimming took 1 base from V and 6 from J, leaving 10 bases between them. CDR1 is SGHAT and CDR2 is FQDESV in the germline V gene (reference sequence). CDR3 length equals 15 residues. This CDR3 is CASSLDAGVNSPLHF. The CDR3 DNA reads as TGTGCCAGCAGCTTAGATGCAGGGGTTAATTCACCCCTCCACTTT.

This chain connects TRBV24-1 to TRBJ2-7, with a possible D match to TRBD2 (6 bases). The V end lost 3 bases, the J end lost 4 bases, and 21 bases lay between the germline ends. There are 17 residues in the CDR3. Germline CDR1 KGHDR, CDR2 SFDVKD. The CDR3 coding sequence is TGTGCCACCAGTGATCATAAATCGGGGGTGGGGTTTTACGAGCAGTACGTC. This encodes CATSDHKSGVGFYEQYV.

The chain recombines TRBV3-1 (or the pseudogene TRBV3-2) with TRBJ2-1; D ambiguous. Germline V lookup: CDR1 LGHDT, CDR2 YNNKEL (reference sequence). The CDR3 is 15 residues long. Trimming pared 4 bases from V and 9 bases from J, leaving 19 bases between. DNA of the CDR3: TGTGCCAGCAGCCGCACCGGGTCCCCGGTCAGTGAGCAGTTCTTC. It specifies CASSRTGSPVSEQFF.

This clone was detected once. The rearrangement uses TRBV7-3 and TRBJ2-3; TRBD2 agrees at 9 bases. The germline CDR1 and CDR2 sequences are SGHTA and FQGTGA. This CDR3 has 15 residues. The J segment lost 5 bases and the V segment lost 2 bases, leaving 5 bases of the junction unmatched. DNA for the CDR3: TGTGCCAGCAGCTTAGCGGGGGGGCGATTAGATACGCAGTATTTT. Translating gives CASSLAGGRLDTQYF.

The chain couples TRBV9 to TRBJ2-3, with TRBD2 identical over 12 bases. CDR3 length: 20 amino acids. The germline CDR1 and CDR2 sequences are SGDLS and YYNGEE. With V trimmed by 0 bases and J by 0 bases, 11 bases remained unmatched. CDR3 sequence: CASSVATTSGGSFSTDTQYF. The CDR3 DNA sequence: TGTGCCAGCAGCGTAGCTACTACTAGCGGGGGGTCCTTTAGCACAGATACGCAGTATTTT.

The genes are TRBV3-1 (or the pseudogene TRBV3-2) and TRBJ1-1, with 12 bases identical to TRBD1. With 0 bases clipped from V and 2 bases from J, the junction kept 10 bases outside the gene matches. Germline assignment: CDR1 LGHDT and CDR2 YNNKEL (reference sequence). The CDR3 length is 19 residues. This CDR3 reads CASSQDPWMGTGGNTEAFF. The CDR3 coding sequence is TGTGCCAGCAGCCAAGATCCGTGGATGGGGACAGGGGGCAACACTGAAGCTTTCTTT.

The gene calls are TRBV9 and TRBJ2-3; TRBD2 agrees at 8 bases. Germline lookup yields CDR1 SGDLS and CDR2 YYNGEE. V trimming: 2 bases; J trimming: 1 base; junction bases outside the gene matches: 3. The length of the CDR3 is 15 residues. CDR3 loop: CASSVLTSGTDTQYF. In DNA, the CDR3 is TGTGCCAGCAGCGTGTTGACTAGCGGCACAGATACGCAGTATTTT.

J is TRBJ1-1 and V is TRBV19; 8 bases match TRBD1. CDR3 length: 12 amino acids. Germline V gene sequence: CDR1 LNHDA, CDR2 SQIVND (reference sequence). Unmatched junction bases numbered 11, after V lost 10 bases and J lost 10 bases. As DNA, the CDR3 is TGTGCCACTACCCTTGATCAGGGGGCAGCTTTCTTT. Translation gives CATTLDQGAAFF.

The CDR3 DNA reads TGTGCCACCAGCAGCCCAGGAGACCCGGGGGAGACCCAGTACTTC. It yields the protein CATSSPGDPGETQYF. The chain recombines TRBV15 with TRBJ2-5; the D gene is possibly TRBD2 (5 bases). The CDR3 spans 15 residues. The V end lost 3 bases, the J end lost 5 bases, and 16 bases lay between the germline ends. Germline lookup yields CDR1 LNHNV and CDR2 YYDKDF (reference sequence). The full variable domain, rest sourced from reference TRBV15 and TRBJ2-5, is DAMVIQNPRYQVTQFGKPVTLSCSQTLNHNVMYWYQQKSSQAPKLLFHYYDKDFNNEADTPDNFQSRRPNTSFCFLDIRSPGLGDTAMYLCATSSPGDPGETQYFGPGTRLLVL.

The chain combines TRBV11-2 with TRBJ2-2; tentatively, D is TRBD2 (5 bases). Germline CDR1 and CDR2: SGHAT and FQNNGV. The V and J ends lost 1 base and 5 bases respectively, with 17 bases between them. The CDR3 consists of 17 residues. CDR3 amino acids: CASSLGHRPAGTGELFF. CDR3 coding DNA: TGTGCCAGCAGCTTAGGCCACCGACCGGCGGGTACCGGGGAGCTGTTTTTT.

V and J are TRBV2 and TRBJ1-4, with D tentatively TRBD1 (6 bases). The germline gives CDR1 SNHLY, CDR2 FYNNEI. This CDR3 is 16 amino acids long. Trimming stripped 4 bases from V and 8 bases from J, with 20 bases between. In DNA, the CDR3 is TGTGCCAGCAGTGTCTCCGGATGGCAGGGGCAAGAAAAACTGTTTTTT. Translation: CASSVSGWQGQEKLFF.

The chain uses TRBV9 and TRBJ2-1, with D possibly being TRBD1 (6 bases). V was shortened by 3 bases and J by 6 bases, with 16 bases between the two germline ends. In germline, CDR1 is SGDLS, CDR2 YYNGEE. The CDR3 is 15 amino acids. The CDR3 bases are TGTGCCAGCAGCGGGGGGCGAGCGGTCACCAATGAGCAGTTCTTC. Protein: CASSGGRAVTNEQFF.

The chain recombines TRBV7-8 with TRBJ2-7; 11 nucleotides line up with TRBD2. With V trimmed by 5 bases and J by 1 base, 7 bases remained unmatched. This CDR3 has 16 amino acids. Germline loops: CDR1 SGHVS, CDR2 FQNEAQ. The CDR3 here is CASSKSGLAVSYEQYF. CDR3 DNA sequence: TGTGCCAGCAGCAAATCGGGACTAGCGGTATCCTACGAGCAGTACTTC.

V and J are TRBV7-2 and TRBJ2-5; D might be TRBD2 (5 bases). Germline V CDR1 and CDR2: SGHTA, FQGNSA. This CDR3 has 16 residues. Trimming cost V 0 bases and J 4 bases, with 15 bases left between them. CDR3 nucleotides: TGTGCCAGCAGCTTAGCCCCGGGCAGAGGGAGAGAGACCCAGTACTTC. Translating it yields CASSLAPGRGRETQYF. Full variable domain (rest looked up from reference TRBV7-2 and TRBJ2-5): GAGVSQSPSNKVTEKGKDVELRCDPISGHTALYWYRQSLGQGLEFLIYFQGNSAPDKSGLPSDRFSAERTGGSVSTLTIQRTQQEDSAVYLCASSLAPGRGRETQYFGPGTRLLVL.

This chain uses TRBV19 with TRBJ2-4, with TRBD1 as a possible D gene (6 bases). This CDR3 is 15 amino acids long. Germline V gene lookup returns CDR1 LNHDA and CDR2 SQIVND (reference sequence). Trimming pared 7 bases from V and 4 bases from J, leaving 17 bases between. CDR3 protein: CASTLTGTSKNIQYF. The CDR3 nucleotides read TGTGCCAGTACCCTGACCGGGACATCAAAAAACATTCAGTACTTC.

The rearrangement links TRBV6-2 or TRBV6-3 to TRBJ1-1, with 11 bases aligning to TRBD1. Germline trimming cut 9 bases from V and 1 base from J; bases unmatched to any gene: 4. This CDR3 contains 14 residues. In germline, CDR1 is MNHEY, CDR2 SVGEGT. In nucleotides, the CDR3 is TGTGCCAGTAGTGGACAGGGGGCGAACACTGAAGCTTTCTTT. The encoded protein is CASSGQGANTEAFF.

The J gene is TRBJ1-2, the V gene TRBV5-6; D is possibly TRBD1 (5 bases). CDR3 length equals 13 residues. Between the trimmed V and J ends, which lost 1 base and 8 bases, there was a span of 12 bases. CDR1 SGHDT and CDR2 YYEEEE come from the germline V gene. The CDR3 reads CASSLRQGPGYTF. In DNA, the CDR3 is TGTGCCAGCAGCTTGAGGCAGGGCCCAGGCTACACCTTC.

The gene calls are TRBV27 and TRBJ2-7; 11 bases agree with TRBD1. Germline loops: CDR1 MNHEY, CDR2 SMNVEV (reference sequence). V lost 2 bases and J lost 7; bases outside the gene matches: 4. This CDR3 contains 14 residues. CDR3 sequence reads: CASSLGQGAWEQYF. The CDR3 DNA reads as TGTGCCAGCAGTTTAGGACAGGGGGCTTGGGAGCAGTACTTC.